This T cell receptor beta chain was profiled in a study of cytomegalovirus exposure and HLA in healthy donors. With 60 Vbeta and 13 Jbeta primers, the PCR was carried out. Profiled with immunoSEQ multiplex PCR; TCRdb holds only in-frame clones, not every one. The repertoire holds some 160,000 clones, roughly 80% seen once, with around 8% in the top ten. Note on this clone: Its target is not known.

Germline CDR1 reads SGDLS; CDR2 reads YYNGEE. The CDR3 consists of 17 residues. The ends were cut back, 4 bases at V and 3 bases at J, with 19 bases in the middle. Notes on the study in general: As confirmed in vitro, a few CMV-associated chains were specific for CMV antigens.

The V and J genes are TRBV9 and TRBJ2-2, with D possibly being TRBD1 (6 bases). The sample comprised PBMCs. This receptor was identified in a male donor in good health and CMV-seropositive. CDR3 nucleotide sequence: TGTGCCAGCAGCAAACTACAGGGCTCGCCTCACACCGGGGAGCTGTTTTTT. This translates into CASSKLQGSPHTGELFF. The whole variable domain, remainder taken from reference TRBV9 and TRBJ2-2, is DSGVTQTPKHLITATGQRVTLRCSPRSGDLSVYWYQQSLDQGLQFLIQYYNGEERAKGNILERFSAQQFPDLHSELNLSSLELGDSALYFCASSKLQGSPHTGELFFGEGSRLTVL.